The T cell receptor (beta chain) described here comes from a study of T cells after yellow fever vaccination. For the study at large: Those fractions that held only low numbers of cells were prepared using the SMART-Seq v4 Ultra Low Input RNA kit. Study conclusions and caveats: A large majority of primary-vaccination clones showed up again after the booster (approximately 96% CD4, 75% to 90% CD8).

A universal primer site and UMIs were added as TCR cDNA was made by 5'RACE template switching. TCRdb reanalysed the 5' RACE reads using MiXCR and keeps one entry per CDR3 protein. This table has roughly 310,000 distinct CDR3 sequences, over 8% appearing once. Turning to this clonotype: Its target is unknown.

This CDR3 is 18 amino acids long. From germline, CDR1 is SGHNT and CDR2 YYREEE (reference sequence). With 0 bases removed from V and 6 bases from J, the gap between germline ends came to 21 bases. The sequence came from a man aged 18 to 30 who received the YFV17D yellow fever vaccine. Sequencing used PBMCs, obtained on the day of the first yellow fever vaccination. The chain has TRBV5-4 and TRBJ2-2; TRBD1 is a possible D gene (5 bases). The CDR3 spells CASSLAPGSAVRAGELFF. The CDR3 bases are TGTGCCAGCAGCTTGGCCCCAGGGTCGGCAGTTCGGGCCGGGGAGCTGTTTTTT.